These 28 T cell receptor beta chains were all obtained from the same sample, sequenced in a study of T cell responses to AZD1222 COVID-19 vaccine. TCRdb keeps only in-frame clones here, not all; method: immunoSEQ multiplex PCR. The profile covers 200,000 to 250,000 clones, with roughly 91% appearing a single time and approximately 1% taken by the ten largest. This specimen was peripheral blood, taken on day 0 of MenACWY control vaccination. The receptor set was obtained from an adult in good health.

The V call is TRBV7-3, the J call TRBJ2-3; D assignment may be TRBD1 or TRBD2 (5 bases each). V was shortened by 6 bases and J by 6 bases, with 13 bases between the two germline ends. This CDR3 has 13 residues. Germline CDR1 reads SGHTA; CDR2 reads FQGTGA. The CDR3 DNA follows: TGTGCCAGCAGTCTTCCGGGGCGGGATACGCAGTATTTT. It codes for CASSLPGRDTQYF.

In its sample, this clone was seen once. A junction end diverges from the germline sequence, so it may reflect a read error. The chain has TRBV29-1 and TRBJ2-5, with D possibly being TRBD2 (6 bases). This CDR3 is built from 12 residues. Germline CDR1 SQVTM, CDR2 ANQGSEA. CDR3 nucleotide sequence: TGCAGCGTGGAAGAACGGGGGGAGACCCAGTACTTC. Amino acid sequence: CSVEERGETQYF.

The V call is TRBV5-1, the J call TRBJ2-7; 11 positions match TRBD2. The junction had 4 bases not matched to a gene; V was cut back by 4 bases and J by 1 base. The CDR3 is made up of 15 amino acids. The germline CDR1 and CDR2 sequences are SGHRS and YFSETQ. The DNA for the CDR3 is TGCGCCAGCAGCCGCGGGACTAGCGGATCCTACGAGCAGTACTTC. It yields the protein CASSRGTSGSYEQYF.

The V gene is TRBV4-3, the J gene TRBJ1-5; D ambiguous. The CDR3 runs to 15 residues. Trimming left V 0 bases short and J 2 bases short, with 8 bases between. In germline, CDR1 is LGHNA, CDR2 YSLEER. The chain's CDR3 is CASSQDGMGNQPQHF. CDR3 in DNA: TGCGCCAGCAGCCAAGACGGCATGGGCAATCAGCCCCAGCATTTT.

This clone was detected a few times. The CDR3 DNA follows: TGTGCCAGCAGTCCCCTCCTAGCGGGTCTCACAGATACGCAGTATTTT. This codes for CASSPLLAGLTDTQYF. This chain links TRBV27 with TRBJ2-3; 8 bases line up with TRBD2. Trimming at V came to 5 bases and at J to 2 bases, leaving 9 bases not matched to a gene. CDR3 length: 16 residues. Germline V CDR1 and CDR2: MNHEY, SMNVEV (reference sequence).

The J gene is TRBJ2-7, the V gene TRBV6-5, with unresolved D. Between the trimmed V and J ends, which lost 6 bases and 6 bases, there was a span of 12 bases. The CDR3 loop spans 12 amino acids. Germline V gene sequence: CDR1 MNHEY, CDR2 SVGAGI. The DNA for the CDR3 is TGTGCCAGCAGCCTTCCAGGTTTCGAGCAGTACTTC. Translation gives CASSLPGFEQYF.

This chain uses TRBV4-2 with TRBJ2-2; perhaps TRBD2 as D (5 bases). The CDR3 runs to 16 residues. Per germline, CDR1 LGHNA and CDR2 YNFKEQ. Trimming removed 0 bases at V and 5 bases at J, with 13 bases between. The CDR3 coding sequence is TGTGCCAGCAGCCAAGATCTCCGGGGTCGAACCGGGGAGCTGTTTTTT. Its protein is CASSQDLRGRTGELFF.

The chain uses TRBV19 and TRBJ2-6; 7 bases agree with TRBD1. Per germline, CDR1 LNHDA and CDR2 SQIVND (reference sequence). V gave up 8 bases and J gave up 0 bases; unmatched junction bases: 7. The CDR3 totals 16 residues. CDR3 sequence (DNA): TGTGCCAGTCGCACAGGGGCCGTCTCTGGGGCCAACGTCCTGACTTTC. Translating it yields CASRTGAVSGANVLTF.

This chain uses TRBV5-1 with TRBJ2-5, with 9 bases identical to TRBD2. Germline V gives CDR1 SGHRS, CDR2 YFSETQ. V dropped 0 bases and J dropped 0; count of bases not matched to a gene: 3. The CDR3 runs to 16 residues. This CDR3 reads CASSLGAGGNQETQYF. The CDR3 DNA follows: TGCGCCAGCAGCTTGGGCGCGGGGGGGAACCAAGAGACCCAGTACTTC.

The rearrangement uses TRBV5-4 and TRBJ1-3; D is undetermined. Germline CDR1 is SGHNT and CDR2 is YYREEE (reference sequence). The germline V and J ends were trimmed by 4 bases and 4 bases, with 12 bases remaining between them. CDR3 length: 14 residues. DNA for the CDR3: TGTGCCAGCAGCAGCCCGACGGGAGGAAACACCATATATTTT. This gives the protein CASSSPTGGNTIYF.

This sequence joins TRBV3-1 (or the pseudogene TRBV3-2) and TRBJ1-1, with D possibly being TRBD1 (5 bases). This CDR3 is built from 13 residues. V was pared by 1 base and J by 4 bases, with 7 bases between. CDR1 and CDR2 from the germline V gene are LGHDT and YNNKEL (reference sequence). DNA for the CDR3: TGTGCCAGCAGCCAAGGACAGTCCACTGAAGCTTTCTTT. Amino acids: CASSQGQSTEAFF.

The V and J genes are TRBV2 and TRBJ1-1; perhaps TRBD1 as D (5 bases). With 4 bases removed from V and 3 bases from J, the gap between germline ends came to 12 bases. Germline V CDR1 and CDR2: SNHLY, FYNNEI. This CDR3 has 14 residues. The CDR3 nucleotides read TGTGCCAGCAGTGCTGACAGAACCCACACTGAAGCTTTCTTT. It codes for CASSADRTHTEAFF.

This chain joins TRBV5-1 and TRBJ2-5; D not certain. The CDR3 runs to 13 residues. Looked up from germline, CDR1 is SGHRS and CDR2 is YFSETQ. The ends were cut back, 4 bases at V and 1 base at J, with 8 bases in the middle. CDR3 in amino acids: CASSPNSQETQYF. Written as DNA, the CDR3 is TGCGCCAGCAGCCCGAATAGCCAAGAGACCCAGTACTTC.

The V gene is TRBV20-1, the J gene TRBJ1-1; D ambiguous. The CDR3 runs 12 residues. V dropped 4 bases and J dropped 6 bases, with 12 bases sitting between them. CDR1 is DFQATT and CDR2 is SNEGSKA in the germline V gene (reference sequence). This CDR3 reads CSAIEGRAEAFF. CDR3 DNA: TGCAGTGCTATTGAGGGAAGAGCTGAAGCTTTCTTT.

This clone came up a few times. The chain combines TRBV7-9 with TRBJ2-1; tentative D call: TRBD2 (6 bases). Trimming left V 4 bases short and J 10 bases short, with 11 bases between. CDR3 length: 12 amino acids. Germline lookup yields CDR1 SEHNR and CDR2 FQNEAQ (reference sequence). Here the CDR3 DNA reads TGTGCCAGCAGCTCCCAGGCGGGGGAGCAGTTCTTC. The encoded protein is CASSSQAGEQFF.

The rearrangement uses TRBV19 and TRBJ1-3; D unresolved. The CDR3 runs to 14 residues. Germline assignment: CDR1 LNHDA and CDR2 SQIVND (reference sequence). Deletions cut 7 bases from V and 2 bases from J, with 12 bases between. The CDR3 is CASTHAGAGNTIYF. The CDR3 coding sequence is TGTGCCAGTACCCATGCCGGAGCTGGAAACACCATATATTTT. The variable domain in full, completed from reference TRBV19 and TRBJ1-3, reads DGGITQSPKYLFRKEGQNVTLSCEQNLNHDAMYWYRQDPGQGLRLIYYSQIVNDFQKGDIAEGYSVSREKKESFPLTVTSAQKNPTAFYLCASTHAGAGNTIYFGEGSWLTVV.

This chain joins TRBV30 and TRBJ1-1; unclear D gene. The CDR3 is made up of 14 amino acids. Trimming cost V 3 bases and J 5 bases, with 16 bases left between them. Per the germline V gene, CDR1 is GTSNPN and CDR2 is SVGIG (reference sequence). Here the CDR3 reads CAWRDRVQRTEAFF. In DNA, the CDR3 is TGTGCCTGGAGGGATCGAGTACAGAGGACTGAAGCTTTCTTT.

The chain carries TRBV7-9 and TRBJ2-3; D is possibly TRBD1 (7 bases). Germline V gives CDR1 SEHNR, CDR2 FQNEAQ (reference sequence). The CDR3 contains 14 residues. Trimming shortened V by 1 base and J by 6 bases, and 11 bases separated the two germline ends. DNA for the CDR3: TGTGCCAGCAGCTTAGATCAGGGGGGTGATACGCAGTATTTT. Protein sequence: CASSLDQGGDTQYF.

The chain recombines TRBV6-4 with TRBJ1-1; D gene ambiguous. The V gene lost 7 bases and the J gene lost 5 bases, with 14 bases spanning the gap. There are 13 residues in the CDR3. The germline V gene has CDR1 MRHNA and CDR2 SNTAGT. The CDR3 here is CASKSDPRTEAFF. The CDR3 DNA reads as TGTGCCAGCAAATCGGACCCTAGGACTGAAGCTTTCTTT.

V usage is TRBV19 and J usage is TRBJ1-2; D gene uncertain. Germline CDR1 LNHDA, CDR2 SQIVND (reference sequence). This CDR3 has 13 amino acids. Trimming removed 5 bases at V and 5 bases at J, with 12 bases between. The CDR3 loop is CASSEAESYGYTF. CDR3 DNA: TGTGCCAGTAGTGAGGCGGAATCGTATGGCTACACCTTC.

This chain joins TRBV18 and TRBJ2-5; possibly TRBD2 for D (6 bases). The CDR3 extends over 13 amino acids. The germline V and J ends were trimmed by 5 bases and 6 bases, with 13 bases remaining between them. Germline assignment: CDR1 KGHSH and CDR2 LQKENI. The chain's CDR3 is CASSWDSSQTQYF. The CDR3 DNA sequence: TGTGCCAGCTCATGGGACTCCTCACAGACCCAGTACTTC.

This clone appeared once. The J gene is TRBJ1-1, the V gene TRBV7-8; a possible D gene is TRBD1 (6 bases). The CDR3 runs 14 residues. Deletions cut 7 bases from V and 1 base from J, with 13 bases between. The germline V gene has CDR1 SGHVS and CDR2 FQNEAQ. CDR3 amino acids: CASTKGGRNTEAFF. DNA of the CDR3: TGTGCCAGCACAAAAGGGGGTCGGAACACTGAAGCTTTCTTT.

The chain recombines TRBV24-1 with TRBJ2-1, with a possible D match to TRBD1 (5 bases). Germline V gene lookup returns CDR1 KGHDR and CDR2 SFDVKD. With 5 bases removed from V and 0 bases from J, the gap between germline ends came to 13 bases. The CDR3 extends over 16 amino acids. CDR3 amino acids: CATSGIGQGSYNEQFF. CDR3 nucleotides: TGTGCCACCAGTGGCATAGGGCAGGGCTCCTACAATGAGCAGTTCTTC.

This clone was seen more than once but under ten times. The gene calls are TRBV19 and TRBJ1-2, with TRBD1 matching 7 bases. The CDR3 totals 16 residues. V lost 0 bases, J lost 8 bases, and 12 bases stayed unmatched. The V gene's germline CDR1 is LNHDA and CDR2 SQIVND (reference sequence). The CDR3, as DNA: TGTGCCAGTAGTATAGACAAGACAGGGAAGGCGCGCGGCTACACCTTC. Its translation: CASSIDKTGKARGYTF.

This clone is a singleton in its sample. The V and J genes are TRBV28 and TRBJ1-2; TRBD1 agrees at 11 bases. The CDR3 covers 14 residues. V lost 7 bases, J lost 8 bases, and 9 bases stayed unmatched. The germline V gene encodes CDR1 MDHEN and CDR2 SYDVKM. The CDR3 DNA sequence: TGTGCCAGCACCCAGGGGACAGGGGGAAGGGGCTACACCTTC. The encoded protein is CASTQGTGGRGYTF.

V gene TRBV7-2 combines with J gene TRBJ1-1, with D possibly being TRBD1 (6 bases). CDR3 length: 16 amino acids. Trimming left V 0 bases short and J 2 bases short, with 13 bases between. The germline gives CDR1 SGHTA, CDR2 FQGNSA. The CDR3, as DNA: TGTGCCAGCAGCTTAGCCGGGGGCGCGGTAAACACTGAAGCTTTCTTT. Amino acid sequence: CASSLAGGAVNTEAFF.

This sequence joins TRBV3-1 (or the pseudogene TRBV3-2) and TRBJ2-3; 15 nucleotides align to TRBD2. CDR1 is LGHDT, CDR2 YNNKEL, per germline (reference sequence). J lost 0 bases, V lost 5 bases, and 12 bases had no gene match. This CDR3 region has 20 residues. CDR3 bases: TGTGCCAGCAGCTTCGGACTAGCGGGGGGGCCTTATTTTAGCACAGATACGCAGTATTTT. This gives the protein CASSFGLAGGPYFSTDTQYF.

CDR3: CASSTGWGAGANVLTF. CDR3 DNA sequence: TGTGCCAGTTCGACAGGCTGGGGAGCTGGGGCCAACGTCCTGACTTTC. The rearrangement uses TRBV2 and TRBJ2-6; possibly TRBD1 for D (6 bases). V lost 9 bases and J lost 2, with 17 bases in between. The germline V gene encodes CDR1 SNHLY and CDR2 FYNNEI. The CDR3 spans 16 residues. Full variable domain (missing parts from reference TRBV2 and TRBJ2-6): EPEVTQTPSHQVTQMGQEVILRCVPISNHLYFYWYRQILGQKVEFLVSFYNNEISEKSEIFDDQFSVERPDGSNFTLKIRSTKLEDSAMYFCASSTGWGAGANVLTFGAGSRLTVL.